This passage covers 2 T cell receptor beta chains from one sample sequenced in a study of OX40 agonist ivuxolimab in advanced cancers. The data were produced by immunoSEQ multiplex PCR, yet TCRdb's version contains in-frame clones alone and is incomplete. Of about 60,000 clones listed, about 91% are singletons. Material: CD4+ or CD8+ T cells sorted from blood, obtained in a trial of the OX40 agonist ivuxolimab. Receptors originate from an adult with an advanced solid tumor such as melanoma, head and neck, liver or kidney cancer.

This sequence joins TRBV10-3 and TRBJ2-7, with D uncertain. Germline loops: CDR1 ENHRY, CDR2 SYGVKD. CDR3 length: 13 residues. The V and J ends lost 6 bases and 2 bases respectively, with 11 bases between them. The CDR3 region has the DNA TGTGCCATCAGCCCAGACACGGCCTACGAGCAGTACGTC. This encodes CAISPDTAYEQYV.

The chain combines TRBV7-8 with TRBJ1-1, with a weak D call TRBD1 (6 bases). Trimming removed 1 base from V and 1 base from J, with 7 bases in between. The CDR3 totals 14 residues. In germline, CDR1 is SGHVS, CDR2 FQNEAQ. Here the CDR3 reads CASSLGDKNTEAFF. The CDR3 nucleotides are TGTGCCAGCAGCTTAGGGGACAAGAACACTGAAGCTTTCTTT.